The TCR beta chain described here comes from a study of blood T cells in healthy people across ages. Study-wide results and caveats: Age advanced and TCR beta diversity per million T cells fell, roughly linearly.

This clonotype was seen a single time. Its antigen is still unknown. Then a second PCR, running roughly 6 to 12 cycles, was carried out with a sample-barcoded 5' primer and a J-beta primer mix. In TCRdb, the 5' RACE reads were re-called with MiXCR into one record per CDR3 protein. This repertoire shows some 800,000 distinct CDR3 sequences, roughly 25% found once; its top ten account for more than 3%. Isolation yielded PBMCs, at least 7 million per sample, in every case. These data also formed part of another study, on T cells of mothers and their children. As that report states: In each mother, TCR beta CDR3 reads exceeded 8.5 million; in each child, they numbered several million. The overlap seen between related mothers and children slightly exceeded that of unrelated pairs, though not significantly.

The receptor was derived from a boy younger than 18 in good health. Sequencing used blood.

As DNA, the CDR3 is TGTGCCAGCAGCTTTACAGGCGTCGTCTCCTACGAGCAGTACTTC. Protein product: CASSFTGVVSYEQYF. The rearrangement links TRBV7-2 to TRBJ2-7; D perhaps matches TRBD1 (5 bases). The CDR3 length is 15 residues. Deletions cut 3 bases from V and 0 bases from J, with 12 bases between. The germline gives CDR1 SGHTA, CDR2 FQGNSA.